These 30 T cell receptor beta chains originate from one sample sequenced in a study of T cells expressing NK-cell markers. TCRdb reworked the 5' RACE reads into one entry per CDR3 protein, no DNA. This table lists roughly 180,000 distinct CDR3 sequences. Source material: blood T cells: a sorted CD56 or NKG2C T cell subset, CD4+ or CD8+ T cells, or bulk PBMC T cells (not recorded which). The receptors come from a woman between 18 and 70 years old in good health.

The V and J genes are TRBV25-1 and TRBJ1-2; TCRdb selects TRBD1, and the lack of DNA leaves this call unchecked. Germline V lookup: CDR1 MGHDK, CDR2 SYGVNS. The CDR3 is 15 residues long. The CDR3 reads CASSDPGQTDYGYTF.

The genes are TRBV5-1 and TRBJ1-2; TCRdb indicates TRBD1, and absent DNA this call remains unverified. The CDR3 contains 14 residues. Germline-derived CDR1 and CDR2 are SGHRS and YFSETQ. CDR3: CASSPEGQVYGYTF.

The rearrangement links TRBV15 to TRBJ1-4. The CDR3 spans 13 residues. Germline V gene lookup returns CDR1 LNHNV and CDR2 YYDKDF (reference sequence). The CDR3 sequence is CATKIPTNEKLFF.

This chain connects TRBV25-1 to TRBJ2-5; TCRdb picks TRBD1, but there is no DNA to check that call. CDR1 MGHDK and CDR2 SYGVNS come from the germline V gene. This CDR3 is built from 17 residues. This CDR3 is CASSELGGGQNQETQYF.

The chain couples TRBV12-3 or TRBV12-4 to TRBJ2-1; absent DNA, TCRdb's TRBD1 call cannot be checked. The CDR3 length is 15 residues. CDR3 residues: CASSPGTGLMGEQFF.

V usage is TRBV20-1 and J usage is TRBJ1-2; TCRdb selects TRBD1, and the lack of DNA leaves this call unchecked. CDR1 is DFQATT, CDR2 SNEGSKA, per germline (reference sequence). The CDR3 spans 18 residues. The chain's CDR3 is CSARDFRGGGQPIGGYTF.

The chain employs TRBV5-1 and TRBJ1-1. The germline V gene has CDR1 SGHRS and CDR2 YFSETQ. The length of the CDR3 is 13 residues. This chain's CDR3 is CASSLLGDSEAFF.

The J gene is TRBJ1-5, the V gene TRBV2; there is no DNA to check the TCRdb D call of TRBD1. The germline CDR1 and CDR2 sequences are SNHLY and FYNNEI. The CDR3 has 14 amino acids. CDR3 region: CASRAGGRNQPQHF.

The chain links TRBV20-1 to TRBJ1-1; TCRdb returns TRBD1, unconfirmable since there is no DNA. This CDR3 is built from 13 residues. Germline assignment: CDR1 DFQATT and CDR2 SNEGSKA (reference sequence). This chain's CDR3 is CSAARVEGPEAFF.

The chain is built from TRBV5-1 and TRBJ2-3. The CDR3 consists of 13 residues. Germline V lookup: CDR1 SGHRS, CDR2 YFSETQ. The CDR3 loop is CASSLYGADTQYF.

The chain is built from TRBV7-8 and TRBJ2-1; the TCRdb call, TRBD2, lacks DNA for checking. Germline assignment: CDR1 SGHVS and CDR2 FQNEAQ. This CDR3 spans 16 amino acids. The CDR3 reads CASSVYSGRAYNEQFF.

CDR3 amino acids: CASTPGKYTEAFF. This chain joins TRBV25-1 and TRBJ1-1; TCRdb's D gene call, TRBD1, goes unchecked for lack of DNA. The germline V gene encodes CDR1 MGHDK and CDR2 SYGVNS. The CDR3 loop spans 13 amino acids.

This sequence joins TRBV9 and TRBJ2-1; TCRdb gives TRBD2 as the D gene, but with no DNA this cannot be confirmed. The CDR3 is made up of 15 amino acids. Germline V gives CDR1 SGDLS, CDR2 YYNGEE. The CDR3: CASSSSGTSGSWQFF.

The chain has TRBV12-3 or TRBV12-4 and TRBJ2-2; checking the TCRdb D call of TRBD1 is not possible without DNA. The length of the CDR3 is 14 residues. The CDR3 loop is CASIQQGYTGELFF.

The chain carries TRBV20-1 and TRBJ2-3; with no DNA, the TCRdb D assignment of TRBD1 cannot be verified. In germline, CDR1 is DFQATT, CDR2 SNEGSKA (reference sequence). The CDR3 extends over 15 amino acids. The chain's CDR3 is CSASSPGTSTDTQYF.

The chain recombines TRBV7-8 with TRBJ2-5; checking the TCRdb D call of TRBD2 is not possible without DNA. This CDR3 has 15 residues. The germline V gene encodes CDR1 SGHVS and CDR2 FQNEAQ. CDR3 sequence reads: CASSSGRWNVETQYF.

The chain is built from TRBV6-1 and TRBJ1-1; TCRdb's D gene call, TRBD1, goes unchecked for lack of DNA. Germline V gene sequence: CDR1 MNHNS, CDR2 SASEGT. The CDR3 is 14 residues long. CDR3 loop: CASTSGVLAIEAFF.

The chain employs TRBV7-7 and TRBJ2-1. Germline CDR1 reads SSHAT; CDR2 reads FNYEAQ (reference sequence). The CDR3 sequence is 11 residues long. CDR3 loop: CASSSANILFF.

The chain joins TRBV5-5 to TRBJ1-1; TCRdb's D call of TRBD1 is untestable without DNA. The CDR3 has 16 amino acids. Looked up from germline, CDR1 is SGHKS and CDR2 is YYEKEE (reference sequence). CDR3: CASSLVAGGGNTEAFF.

This sequence joins TRBV25-1 and TRBJ2-1. Germline loops: CDR1 MGHDK, CDR2 SYGVNS. The CDR3 consists of 17 residues. This chain's CDR3 is CASSELEWGGPYNEQFF.

The chain employs TRBV27 and TRBJ2-7; with no DNA, the TCRdb D assignment of TRBD2 cannot be verified. This CDR3 is 18 amino acids long. Germline CDR1 is MNHEY and CDR2 is SMNVEV (reference sequence). This CDR3 reads CASSLAGLAGGLRYEQYF.

The V gene is TRBV5-1, the J gene TRBJ2-7. CDR1 SGHRS and CDR2 YFSETQ come from the germline V gene. CDR3 length equals 13 residues. CDR3 in amino acids: CASSLFLPSEQYF.

This sequence joins TRBV29-1 and TRBJ2-3; TCRdb gives TRBD2 as the D gene, but with no DNA this cannot be confirmed. CDR3 length equals 15 residues. Germline CDR1 and CDR2: SQVTM and ANQGSEA. The CDR3: CSVEGIAGVQDTQYF.

V gene TRBV30 combines with J gene TRBJ2-7. From germline, CDR1 is GTSNPN and CDR2 SVGIG (reference sequence). The CDR3 spans 13 residues. The CDR3 region is CAWRQTSSYEQYF.

The rearrangement uses TRBV9 and TRBJ2-3; the TRBD2 assignment by TCRdb is unverifiable without DNA. CDR3 length: 16 amino acids. Germline V gene lookup returns CDR1 SGDLS and CDR2 YYNGEE. CDR3 sequence reads: CASKKTSGGTTDTQYF.

The J gene is TRBJ2-7, the V gene TRBV2; TCRdb outputs TRBD1, but without DNA this stays unchecked. CDR1 is SNHLY and CDR2 is FYNNEI in the germline V gene. The CDR3 loop spans 13 amino acids. The CDR3: CASSATAYSEQYF.

The chain has TRBV21-1 and TRBJ2-7; without DNA, the TCRdb call of TRBD1 cannot be checked. TRBV21-1 is a known pseudogene. The CDR3 consists of 12 residues. The CDR3 loop reads CASSGGYGEQYF.

The chain uses TRBV4-1 and TRBJ2-3; absent DNA, TCRdb's TRBD2 call cannot be checked. The germline V gene encodes CDR1 MGHRA and CDR2 YSYEKL. The CDR3 runs to 18 residues. The CDR3 spells CASSQDGGRLASADTQYF.

This chain uses TRBV3-1 with TRBJ2-2. Germline V lookup: CDR1 LGHDT, CDR2 YNNKEL (reference sequence). CDR3 length: 13 residues. The CDR3 here is CASSTRNTGELFF.

V usage is TRBV10-3 and J usage is TRBJ2-1. The germline CDR1 and CDR2 sequences are ENHRY and SYGVKD. CDR3 size: 15 residues. Here the CDR3 reads CAISGQSGSYNEQFF.